The rows below give T cell receptor beta chains drawn from one sample of a study of T-cell reconstitution after alpha-beta-depleted transplantation in children. Each CDR3 protein is one row after TCRdb ran MiXCR on the PCR reads. The data contain about a million distinct CDR3 sequences, roughly 29% of them singletons. The input for sequencing was PBMCs, mostly from graft donor cells, taken 360 days after TCRalphabeta/CD19-depleted stem cell transplant. The receptors shown here come from a boy in the first two years of life who had a stem cell transplant for SCID, so the T cells may come from the graft donor. Both conserved end residues are part of each CDR3. D genes are given only for firm matches. Rows give clone size only sometimes, using once, few, many, or a class for an expanded clone.

>-|TRBJ2-1|-|TRBV20-1
TGCAGTGCTAGAGAGGGGGGTTACAATGAGCAGTTCTTC
CSAREGGYNEQFF
>-|TRBJ2-1|once|TRBV7-9
TGTGCCAGCAGCCTAGGGCGGAGCCCCTACAATGAGCAGTTCTTC
CASSLGRSPYNEQFF
>-|TRBJ2-5|-|TRBV20-1
TGCAGTGCCTCGACCGGAGAGACCCAGTACTTC
CSASTGETQYF
>-|TRBJ2-2|-|TRBV19
TGTGCCAGTAGTACGGCAGGGCACACCGGGGAGCTGTTTTTT
CASSTAGHTGELFF
>TRBD2|TRBJ2-3|-|TRBV12-3/TRBV12-4
TGTGCCAGCAGTTTTTTCCCGGAACGGACTAGCGGGGGGACAGATACGCAGTATTTT
CASSFFPERTSGGTDTQYF
>-|TRBJ1-1|few|TRBV5-1
TGCGCCAGCAGCTTCCGGGGGCGGTTGGACACTGAAGCTTTCTTT
CASSFRGRLDTEAFF
>-|TRBJ2-7|-|TRBV20-1
TGCAGTGCTAGTAATCGGGGGAGATACGAGCAGTACTTC
CSASNRGRYEQYF
>TRBD1|TRBJ1-1|-|TRBV12-3/TRBV12-4
TGTGCCAGCAGTTTGAGGGGACAGGGCGGCGCTGAAGCTTTCTTT
CASSLRGQGGAEAFF
>-|TRBJ2-5|few|TRBV20-1
TGCAGTGCTATCTTACGGGCACGCGCCCTCCAAGAGACCCAGTACTTC
CSAILRARALQETQYF
>-|TRBJ2-1|many|TRBV20-1
TGCAGTGCTAGACCCTCTTTGGAGGGGACAAGACAAAATGAGCAGTTCTTC
CSARPSLEGTRQNEQFF
>TRBD2|TRBJ2-3|-|TRBV12-3/TRBV12-4
TGTGCCGGGCGACTAGCGGGGGGGCGTACAGATACGCAGTATTTT
CAGRLAGGRTDTQYF
>TRBD2|TRBJ2-2|-|TRBV19
TGTGCCAGTAGTACTAGCGGGCGGACGACCGGGGAGCTGTTTTTT
CASSTSGRTTGELFF
>-|TRBJ2-3|-|TRBV29-1
TGCAGCGTTGGGGGCAGGGTCACAGATACGCAGTATTTT
CSVGGRVTDTQYF
>-|TRBJ2-3|-|TRBV11-1
TGTGCCAGCAGCTTCTTAGGGGCATCGTCCTCTAGCACAGATACGCAGTATTTT
CASSFLGASSSSTDTQYF
>-|TRBJ1-3|many|TRBV7-9
TGTGCCAGCAGCCGTCCTTGGGAATCTGGAAACACCATATATTTT
CASSRPWESGNTIYF
>TRBD1|TRBJ1-2|-|TRBV4-1
TGCGCCAGCAGCCTCGGGACAGAAGGAAGCTATGGCTACACCTTC
CASSLGTEGSYGYTF
>-|TRBJ2-1|-|TRBV12-3/TRBV12-4
TGTGCCAGCAGTTTGGGCCAGCTAAGGGAGCAGTTATTC
CASSLGQLREQLF
>TRBD2|TRBJ2-5|few|TRBV4-1
TGCGCCAGCAGCCACATAGCGGGGGGCATAGAGACCCAGTACTTC
CASSHIAGGIETQYF
>-|TRBJ2-5|few|TRBV5-1
TGCGCCAGCAGCCCCCGCAGGGGTTCATCGGAGACCCAGTACTTC
CASSPRRGSSETQYF
>-|TRBJ1-5|few|TRBV7-9
TGTGCCAGCAGCTCCAGGGACAACATCGGTCAGCCCCAGCATTTT
CASSSRDNIGQPQHF
>-|TRBJ2-1|few|TRBV5-1
TGCGCCAGCAGCTTGGCCCAGTGGACAGATAACAATGAGCAGTTCTTC
CASSLAQWTDNNEQFF
>TRBD1|TRBJ1-1|-|TRBV5-1
TGCGCCAGCGGGACAGGGATGTTCTCTAACACTGAAGCTTTCTTT
CASGTGMFSNTEAFF
>-|TRBJ2-1|-|TRBV4-3
TGCGCCAGCAGCCAGGCCAGGGGTTTTTTAGCTGAGGGACGCAATGAGCAGTTCTTC
CASSQARGFLAEGRNEQFF
>TRBD2|TRBJ2-1|-|TRBV27
TGTGCCAGCAGTTTATCGATCGGGGGGGCCGAAGCTGAGCAGTTCTTC
CASSLSIGGAEAEQFF
>TRBD2|TRBJ2-5|-|TRBV7-2
TGTGCCAGCAGCTCGCGGCGGGGGTCGGTTGAGACCCAGTACTTC
CASSSRRGSVETQYF
>TRBD1|TRBJ2-2|-|TRBV29-1
TGCAGCGTTGCGGGACAGACTCTCGGCGGGGAGCTGTTTTTT
CSVAGQTLGGELFF
>TRBD1|TRBJ1-1|-|TRBV29-1
TGCAGCGTTGTTACGGGACAGGGTTTCACTGAAGCTTTCTTT
CSVVTGQGFTEAFF
>-|TRBJ2-7|-|TRBV7-7
TGTGCCAGCAGCACTTGTAACGAGCAGTACTTC
CASSTCNEQYF